This entry is about one TCR beta chain. No antigen is known for it. No clone much larger than this one lies a single base away; base qualities are absent. For this chain, trimming is 2 bases at the V end and 5 bases at the J end, and the number of junction bases without a gene match is 7. In the germline V gene, CDR1 corresponds to SGDLS and CDR2 to YYNGEE. The CDR3 starts with the cysteine, ends with the phenylalanine, and has 15 residues. Left in the record is the CDR3 DNA by itself, 45 bases read in frame from the first base. TCR CDR3 regions were amplified from genomic DNA by multiplex PCR using the deep immunoSEQ assay. For each cell subset, the extracted genomic DNA was distributed evenly across all wells of several immunoSEQ 96-well plates, and each plate served as one replicate. For sorted subsets, roughly 200 ng of genomic DNA, equivalent to 30,000 or so T cell genomes, went into each replicate PCR. Purified libraries were measured with a Qubit 3.0 fluorometer, size-checked on a Bioanalyzer 2100, and measured again with the KAPA Library Quantification kit. A separate single-read 150-cycle Illumina NextSeq 550 flow cell was used to sequence each immunoSEQ 96-well plate. In the authors' own workflow: Because the immunoSEQ output included only junctional sequences and no quality scores, the filtering could not be the same as the filtering used for full-length reads. Sequences were annotated with PyIR, a Python wrapper for IgBLAST v1.9, using IMGT germline references to assign V/J genes and CDR3. Reads with weak V/J assignments (E-value above 1e-6), missing CDR3, stop codons, out-of-frame junctions, or ambiguous translated residues were removed. V3J clonotypes were defined by identical inferred V gene, J gene, and CDR3 amino acid sequence. The percentage overlap between two repertoires was calculated by dividing the number of shared unique clonotypes by the size of the smaller repertoire. Three approaches were used to assess repertoire richness: RTK rarefaction, the Chao1 estimator, and Recon v2.1 estimates of unobserved clonotypes. OLGA was used to compute generation probabilities for all TCRbeta clonotypes that the gDNA method yielded from a handful of donors. TCRdb obtained this table from immuneACCESS and retained in-frame rearrangements with V and J assigned. These tables miss some clones; where compared with another copy, unresolved V genes account for less than half of the shortfall, and the remainder is unexplained. From that table come the V and J calls and clone size; the DNA was used to work out D and trimming. This sample lists over 2,000,000 clones; about 93% were detected once. The ten most abundant clones make up around 1.7% of the sample.

The entry originates in a study of shared clonotypes between healthy human individuals (dated by TCRdb to 2018 to 2020). Broadly, across the study: The cohort included three men and a couple of women between 18 and 49 years of age. Libraries were prepared and TCR repertoires were sequenced by different laboratories using diverse techniques, in order to increase sequencing depth and limit assay-specific biases. For each donor, CD4 naive and CD4 memory were each given three plates, CD8 naive was given two plates, and CD8 memory was given one plate. Each donor's leukapheresis produced roughly between roughly 0.85 and 9.5 billion PBMCs. The study deeply sequenced blood TCR repertoires of about 5 healthy adults to estimate repertoire size and the extent of clonotype sharing between individuals. Broad study findings and their caveats: The small number of donors limited the genetic and exposure-history diversity represented. Larger estimated clonotype richness was generally found for naive subsets than for memory subsets. Across a handful of donors, approximately 5% of naive CD4, 3% to 4% of naive CD8, roughly 2.3% of memory CD4, and approximately 0.42% of memory CD8 clonotypes were shared. Sampling was restricted to blood, and TCR repertoires in tissues likely differ from the TCR repertoires found in blood. Clonotypes shared by all four sorted-subset donors showed higher generation probabilities than non-shared clonotypes. Rarefaction of sorted-subset datasets indicated incomplete sequencing despite the large sequencing depth. Based on pairwise subsampling, the degree of clonotype sharing among donors was expected to be affected by sequencing depth.

CD8 naive samples were CD45RO-negative cells positively selected for CCR7, giving a CD45RA+CCR7+ population that excluded TemRA cells. Healthy HIV-negative adults with no recently reported acute infections or vaccinations were included as donors. Every donor was a Caucasian adult living in Nashville, Tennessee, USA. Blood was obtained by leukapheresis, after which PBMCs were separated by Ficoll-Histopaque density gradient centrifugation and cryopreserved in liquid nitrogen vapor phase. Analytical flow cytometry was used to check the purity and quantity of every magnetically sorted T cell population. Each sorted fraction had its genomic DNA isolated and then quantified by UV absorbance on a Nanodrop 2000c.

The receptor's source is a man between 18 and 35 years old in good health. Some clones in this sample may be carry-over from other donors' samples. The receptor chain draws on TRBV9 and TRBJ2-7, with 10 junctional bases fitting TRBD2. The source material was naive CD8+ T cells from PBMCs. Interpreted using the paper, the cell subset or site label stands for: CD45RA+CCR7+. This receptor has the CDR3 CASSVSGRALHEQYF. The DNA sequence reads TGTGCCAGCAGCGTCAGCGGGAGGGCCCTCCACGAGCAGTACTTC. Where the CDR3 stops, the reference TRBV9 and TRBJ2-7 genes take over; the full variable domain is DSGVTQTPKHLITATGQRVTLRCSPRSGDLSVYWYQQSLDQGLQFLIQYYNGEERAKGNILERFSAQQFPDLHSELNLSSLELGDSALYFCASSVSGRALHEQYFGPGTRLTVT.